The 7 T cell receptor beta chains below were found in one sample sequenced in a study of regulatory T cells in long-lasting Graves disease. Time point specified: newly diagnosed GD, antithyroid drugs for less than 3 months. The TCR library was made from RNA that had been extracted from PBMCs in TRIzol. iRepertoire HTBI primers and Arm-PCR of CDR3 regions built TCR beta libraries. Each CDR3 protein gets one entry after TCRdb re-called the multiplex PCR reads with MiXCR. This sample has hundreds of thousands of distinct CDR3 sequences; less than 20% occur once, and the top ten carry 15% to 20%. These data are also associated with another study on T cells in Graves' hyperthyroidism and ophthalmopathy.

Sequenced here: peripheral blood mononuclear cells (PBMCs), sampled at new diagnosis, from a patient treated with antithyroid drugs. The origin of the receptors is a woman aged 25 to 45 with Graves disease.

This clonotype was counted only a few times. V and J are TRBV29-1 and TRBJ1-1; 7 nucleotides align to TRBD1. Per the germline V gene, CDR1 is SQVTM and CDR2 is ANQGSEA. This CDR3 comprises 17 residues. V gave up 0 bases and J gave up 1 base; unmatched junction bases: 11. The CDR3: CSVEDPRQGGGNTEAFF. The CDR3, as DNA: TGCAGCGTTGAAGACCCTCGACAGGGAGGGGGGAACACTGAAGCTTTCTTT.

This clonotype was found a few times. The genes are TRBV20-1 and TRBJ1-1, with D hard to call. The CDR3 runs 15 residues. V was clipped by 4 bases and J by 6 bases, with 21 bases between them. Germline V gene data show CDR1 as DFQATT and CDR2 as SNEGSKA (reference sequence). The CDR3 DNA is TGCAGTGCTACCGAGTTACACAGTCTTGGGGCTGAAGCTTTCTTT. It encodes CSATELHSLGAEAFF.

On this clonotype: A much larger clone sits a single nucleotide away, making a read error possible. CDR3 bases: TGTGCCGGCAGTTATGCGTGGACAGGGAACCAGCCCCAGCATTTT. Its protein product is CAGSYAWTGNQPQHF. The V call is TRBV6-2 or TRBV6-3, the J call TRBJ1-5; 8 positions agree with TRBD1. Looked up from germline, CDR1 is MNHEY and CDR2 is SVGEGT. This CDR3 has 15 residues.

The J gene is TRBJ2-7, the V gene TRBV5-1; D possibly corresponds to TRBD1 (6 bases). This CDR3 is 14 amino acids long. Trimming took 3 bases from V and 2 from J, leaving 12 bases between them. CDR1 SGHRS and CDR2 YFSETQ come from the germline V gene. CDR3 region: CASSSTGSTYEQYF. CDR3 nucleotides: TGCGCCAGCAGCTCAACAGGGTCAACCTACGAGCAGTACTTC.

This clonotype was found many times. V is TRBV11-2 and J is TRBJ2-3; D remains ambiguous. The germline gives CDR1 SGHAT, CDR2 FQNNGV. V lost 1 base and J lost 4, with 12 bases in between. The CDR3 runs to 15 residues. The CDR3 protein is CASSLVPVRADTQYF. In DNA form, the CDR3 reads TGTGCCAGCAGCTTAGTCCCGGTCCGCGCAGATACGCAGTATTTT.

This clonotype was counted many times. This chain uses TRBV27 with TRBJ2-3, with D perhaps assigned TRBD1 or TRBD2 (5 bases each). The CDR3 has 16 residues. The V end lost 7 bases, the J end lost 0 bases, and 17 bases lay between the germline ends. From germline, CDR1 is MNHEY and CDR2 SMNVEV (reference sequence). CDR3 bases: TGTGCCAGCACCGGGGCGGCGAGTTCTAGCACAGATACGCAGTATTTT. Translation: CASTGAASSSTDTQYF.

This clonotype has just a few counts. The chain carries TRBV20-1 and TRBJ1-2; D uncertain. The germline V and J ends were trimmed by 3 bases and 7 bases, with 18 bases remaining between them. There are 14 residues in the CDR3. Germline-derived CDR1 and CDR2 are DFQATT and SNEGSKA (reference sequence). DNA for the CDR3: TGCAGTGCTAGCGGCCCTTTGGAGGTGACTGGCTACACCTTC. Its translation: CSASGPLEVTGYTF.